The sequence of this TCR beta chain was determined in a study of tumor-infiltrating lymphocytes in primary liver carcinoma (dated by TCRdb to 2016 to 2017). For the wider study: The five patients, three men and two women aged 30 to 69 years, had hepatocellular carcinoma (four) or combined HCC and intrahepatic cholangiocarcinoma (one). The five patients had tumors of stage T1-T3 N0M0, with maximum diameters ranging from 4.2 to 10 cm. Roughly 3.5 to 7.5 million productive TCRbeta reads were obtained per sample, and no significant difference in read depth was found between tissue types. TCRbeta repertoire sequencing, expression microarrays and whole-exome sequencing were combined in the study across five regions of each liver tumor, with adjacent normal tissue and blood also included. A total of 35 or so specimens from 5 patients went through TCRbeta repertoire sequencing, namely 25 tumor regions, 5 adjacent noncancerous liver tissues and 5 peripheral blood samples. Agilent mRNA microarray profiling was performed on the approximately 25 tumor region samples to relate TCRbeta repertoire diversity to the local molecular phenotype. High reproducibility was observed for the technical replicate repertoires, with mean shared-clone rates around 0.9 and correlation coefficients above 0.95. General conclusions and limits of the study: Because sequencing covered only the TCR beta chain and unpaired alpha chains were not captured, true repertoire diversity is likely underestimated. Repertoire overlap was found to be higher between tumor regions (mean approximately 35%) than between tumor-adjacent (approximately 17%) or tumor-blood (14%) pairs, consistent with antigen-driven expansion. Only about 8-24% of top clones were present in all five regions of a tumor, suggesting spatial heterogeneity of tumor-infiltrating T cells. The top 250 clones accounted for a significantly greater share of the repertoire in tumors than in blood (p = 0.039). Comparison of CD4+ and CD8+ T cell repertoires was precluded by the use of bulk unsorted samples. Only a few patients were included in the study, and the authors note that the findings should be validated in a larger study.

TCRbeta-specific cDNA was reverse-transcribed from around 0.45 ug total RNA using a constant-region primer and ProtoScript II reverse transcriptase. Construction of the TCRbeta libraries relied on three nested rounds of multiplex PCR, following a slightly modified ARM-PCR procedure. Each of the first two PCR rounds ran for approximately 10 cycles using multiplex TRBV1-TRBV30 forward primers together with a Cbeta reverse primer. A final 25-cycle PCR with Deep VentR polymerase added sample barcodes and Illumina adapters. Amplicons of 200-500 bp were gel-purified with a QIAquick gel extraction kit before sequencing. An Illumina HiSeq 2500 was used to sequence the TCRbeta amplicons with 250-bp paired-end reads. As for the original processing: Reads were quality-trimmed with Trimmomatic v0.33, and paired reads were merged with FLASH v1.2.11 to recover full CDR3 sequences. V, D and J germline segments were assigned to the rearranged TCRbeta sequences by MiGEC v1.2.1b. Clonotype statistics and Shannon-Wiener diversity indices were computed with VDJtools v1.0.0. To cut down on sampling bias, every analysis after diversity analysis relied on just the 250 most abundant clonotypes from each sample. In TCRdb, the public reads were trimmed at Q25 with fastp and aligned with MiXCR, with productive beta chains retained. Rows with a matching CDR3 protein are joined into one entry that keeps the most common DNA and genes. The V and J calls follow TCRdb's processing rather than the paper's. Recorded for this sample are more than 55,000 distinct CDR3 sequences; approximately 70% of them occurred a single time. The ten largest clones represent around 57% of the sample.

Without any cell sorting, total RNA and DNA were extracted together from around 20-30 mg of bulk tissue using the AllPrep DNA/RNA mini kit. Between late 2015 and March 2016, a handful of patients in China with histopathologically diagnosed primary liver carcinoma had surgical resection. Chronic HBV infection was present in the patients, and the patients were treatment-naive at sampling. Each tumor was sampled at five spatially separated regions: the superior, inferior, left-lateral and right-lateral poles and the tumor centre. Histology showed that every tumor sample contained more than 80% viable tumor cells. Fresh tumor and adjacent tissue pieces were bisected; one half was stored in RNAlater at -80°C, the other sent for histology. Worth noting for this clonotype: Its antigen is not yet known. The junction departs from germline at one end; a sequencing error may be responsible.

Via the germline V gene, CDR1 is LGHNA and CDR2 YSLEER. From cysteine to phenylalanine, the CDR3 is 15 amino acids long. The CDR3 DNA has 45 bases and is translated from base 1. The chain employs TRBV4-3 and TRBJ1-2, with TRBD1 identical over 7 junction bases. The material sequenced was liver tumor tissue from sampling region 2. What this sample's cell subset or site label stands for: tumor region T2, inferior pole. This TCR was sampled from a man in his forties or fifties with primary liver carcinoma and hepatitis B virus infection. The nucleotides read TGCGCCAGCAGCCACGGGACAGTGGTTAACTATGGCTACGCCTTC. It specifies CASSHGTVVNYGYAF.